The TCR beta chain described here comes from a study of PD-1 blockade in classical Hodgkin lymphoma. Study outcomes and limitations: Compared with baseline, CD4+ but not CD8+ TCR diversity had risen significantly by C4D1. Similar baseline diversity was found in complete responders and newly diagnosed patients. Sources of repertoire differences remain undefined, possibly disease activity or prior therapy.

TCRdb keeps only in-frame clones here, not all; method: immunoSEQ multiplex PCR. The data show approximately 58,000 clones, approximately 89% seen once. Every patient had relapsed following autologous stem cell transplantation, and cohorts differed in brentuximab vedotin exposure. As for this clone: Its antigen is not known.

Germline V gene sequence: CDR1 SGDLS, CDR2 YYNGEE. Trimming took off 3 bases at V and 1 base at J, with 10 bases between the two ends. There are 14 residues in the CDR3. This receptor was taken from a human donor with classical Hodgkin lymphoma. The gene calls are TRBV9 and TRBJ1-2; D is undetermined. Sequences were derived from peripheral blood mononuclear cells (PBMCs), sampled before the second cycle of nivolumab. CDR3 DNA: TGTGCCAGCAGCGGCCTGCCGGATAACTATGGCTACACCTTC. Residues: CASSGLPDNYGYTF.